One sample yielded the 8 T cell receptor beta chains listed below, sequenced in a study of blood T cell repertoires in COVID-19. Profiling relied on immunoSEQ multiplex PCR, and the TCRdb table lists in-frame clones only, not all of them. This sample has 210,000 or so clones, with around 79% found just once. Specimen: peripheral blood. The origin of the receptors is a man aged 50 or older who had recovered from COVID-19.

V and J are TRBV20-1 and TRBJ2-6; D is undetermined. The CDR3 is 14 amino acids. Germline CDR1 is DFQATT and CDR2 is SNEGSKA (reference sequence). Trimming shortened V by 3 bases and J by 0 bases, and 6 bases separated the two germline ends. Here the CDR3 DNA reads TGCAGTGCTAGTCCCCTCTCTGGGGCCAACGTCCTGACTTTC. Translated: CSASPLSGANVLTF.

The chain joins TRBV27 to TRBJ2-7; TRBD1 matches at 9 bases. CDR3 size: 15 residues. The V segment lost 6 bases and the J segment 3 bases; nucleotides outside the gene matches: 9. Germline V gene sequence: CDR1 MNHEY, CDR2 SMNVEV (reference sequence). The CDR3 DNA reads TGTGCCAGCAGCTATCGATGGGACAGGGTCTACGAGCAGTACTTC. It translates to CASSYRWDRVYEQYF.

CDR3 in amino acids: CASSQGTYKETQYF. CDR3 sequence (DNA): TGTGCCAGCAGCCAAGGGACATACAAAGAGACCCAGTACTTC. V is TRBV3-1 (or the pseudogene TRBV3-2) and J is TRBJ2-5; maybe TRBD1 (5 bases). There are 14 residues in the CDR3. Germline V gene data show CDR1 as LGHDT and CDR2 as YNNKEL (reference sequence). The V gene lost 1 base and the J gene lost 3 bases, with 9 bases spanning the gap.

J is TRBJ2-3 and V is TRBV19; D is possibly TRBD1 (6 bases). Trimming shortened V by 6 bases and J by 2 bases, and 12 bases separated the two germline ends. In germline, CDR1 is LNHDA, CDR2 SQIVND (reference sequence). The CDR3 length is 14 residues. As DNA, the CDR3 is TGTGCCAGTAGATTGGGACACCACACAGATACGCAGTATTTT. Translated: CASRLGHHTDTQYF.

The J gene is TRBJ2-3, the V gene TRBV4-3, with TRBD2 identical over 7 bases. The CDR3 totals 13 residues. Trimming removed 0 bases from V and 11 bases from J; junction bases left unmatched: 5. The germline V gene has CDR1 LGHNA and CDR2 YSLEER. The CDR3 DNA reads TGCGCCAGCAGCCAAGATCCCCGGGGGGAGCAGTATTTT. Translated: CASSQDPRGEQYF.

The chain recombines TRBV6-6 with TRBJ2-7; possible D gene TRBD2, 5 bases. CDR1 and CDR2 (germline): MNHNY, SVGAGI (reference sequence). Deletions cut 6 bases from V and 3 bases from J, with 9 bases between. This CDR3 comprises 12 residues. The CDR3 here is CASSHRDYEQYF. CDR3 bases: TGTGCCAGCAGCCACCGGGACTACGAGCAGTACTTC.

The J gene is TRBJ1-5, the V gene TRBV5-6, with 8 bases aligning to TRBD1. CDR3 size: 15 residues. J gave up 1 base and V 3 bases, and 3 bases lay outside the gene matches. In germline, CDR1 is SGHDT, CDR2 YYEEEE. CDR3: CASSWGQASNQPQHF. The CDR3 DNA reads as TGTGCCAGCAGCTGGGGACAGGCCAGCAATCAGCCCCAGCATTTT.

This chain links TRBV4-1 with TRBJ1-2, with TRBD1 as a possible D gene (6 bases). Per the germline V gene, CDR1 is MGHRA and CDR2 is YSYEKL. V lost 1 base to trimming and J lost 0 bases, with 18 bases between them. The CDR3 extends over 18 amino acids. CDR3 in amino acids: CASSQGGQGSRTNYGYTF. The CDR3 DNA is TGCGCCAGCAGCCAAGGGGGGCAGGGATCGCGGACTAACTATGGCTACACCTTC.